The source of this T cell receptor (beta chain) is a study of regulatory T cells in long-lasting Graves disease listed by TCRdb under 2021. Some background on the complete study: Persistent Graves' disease meant more than 5 years of antithyroid drug treatment with TSH receptor autoantibodies that stayed positive. This study used TCR sequencing and RNA sequencing of peripheral blood to compare persistent Graves' disease patients against newly diagnosed Graves' disease patients. Persistent Graves' disease patients in the clinical cohort had taken antithyroid drugs for roughly ten years on average. A total of approximately 35 samples were covered by TCR sequencing, comprising approximately 13 persistent and around 20 newly diagnosed Graves' disease patients. The study was registered as a clinical trial and conducted in China. Points the paper makes about the study in general: More public clonotypes were shared among persistent patients (roughly 2,700) than among newly diagnosed patients (under 1,000). Sequencing and analysis were restricted to the TCR beta chain. The small sample size was acknowledged by the authors as a limitation that may reduce accuracy. Persistent Graves' disease patients showed lower TCR Shannon entropy and fewer highly expanded clones than newly diagnosed patients, suggesting clonal expansion. The study examined only peripheral blood because the primary lesion, thyroid tissue, could not be accessed.

The library was prepared using multiplex PCR. The sequencer was an Illumina HiSeq 4000. To build TCR beta libraries, CDR3 regions were amplified by Arm-PCR using iRepertoire HTBI primers. Gel purification was performed on PCR products prior to sequencing. In the original analysis: Gene usage analysis of CDR3 amino acid clonotypes relied on the 60 or so TRBV and around 13 TRBJ segments identified across samples. Filtered high-quality paired reads were merged into contigs using COPE and FqMerger. BLAST was used to align contigs to the IMGT TRBV, TRBD and TRBJ reference genes, and CDR3 was defined following IMGT. Any clonotype with a frequency above 0.1% was classified as a highly expanded clone. Shannon entropy was used to measure repertoire diversity, and the Gini coefficient was used to measure V-J evenness. Clonotypes shared by more than one individual were considered public. TCRdb itself trimmed the public reads at Q25 with fastp, ran MiXCR and retained productive beta chains. CDR3 protein duplicates are merged, each entry listing the most common genes and DNA. The V and J calls come from TCRdb's annotation, not from the publication. The sample has 400,000 or so distinct CDR3 sequences on record, around 21% of them singletons. The ten largest clones represent less than 25% of the sample.

In the paper's terms, the time point label means: persistent/refractory GD, antithyroid drugs over 5 years with positive TRAb. For both TCR sequencing and RNA sequencing, RNA was extracted from PBMCs in TRIzol. The diagnosis of Graves' disease was made according to American Thyroid Association guidelines. Patients for the study were recruited at an endocrinology department in Xi'an, China. From each patient, about 9.7 milliliters of peripheral blood was collected into an EDTA anticoagulant tube. Ficoll Paque Plus density gradient separation was used to isolate PBMCs, and no further T cell sorting was done. An Agilent 2100 Bioanalyzer and agarose gel were used to assess RNA quality, and a NanoDrop 2000 was used to measure RNA concentration. This clonotype was recorded a few times. Which antigen it targets is not known. The record has no base qualities; no much larger clone is one base away. The sequencing used peripheral blood mononuclear cells (PBMCs), collected when the disease was refractory, from a patient treated with antithyroid drugs. This clonotype was sampled from a female donor with Graves disease.

The DNA reads TGCGCCAGCAGTGAGTCGACTAGCGGGAGAAGCGACGAGCAGTACTTC. Translated, this is CASSESTSGRSDEQYF. The sequence is built from TRBV10-2 and TRBJ2-7, and 12 junction bases match TRBD2. Taken from the germline V gene, the CDR1 and CDR2 loops are WSHSY and SAAADI. Its CDR3 holds 16 amino acids, cysteine through phenylalanine. The DNA shown is the 48-base CDR3, in frame from base 1. Unmatched junction bases come to 5, with V trimmed by 0 bases and J by 5 bases.